These 13 T cell receptor beta chains were sequenced from one sample in a study of blood T cell repertoires in COVID-19. Sequenced by immunoSEQ multiplex PCR; TCRdb stores in-frame clones only, minus some. The sample holds 100,000 to 120,000 clones; about 76% are singletons and the top ten take less than 45%. Source material: peripheral blood. Receptor source: a man older than 75 with acute or convalescent COVID-19.

V is TRBV4-3 and J is TRBJ1-4, with 9 bases identical to TRBD1. V shed 4 bases, J shed 10 bases, and the junction held 13 bases outside the gene matches. CDR3 length equals 16 residues. The germline V gene has CDR1 LGHNA and CDR2 YSLEER. Written as DNA, the CDR3 is TGCGCCAGCAGCCCAGGGACAGGGCTCGGGCGCGGAAAACTGTTTTTT. Translated: CASSPGTGLGRGKLFF.

This clone occurred a few times. V and J are TRBV10-3 and TRBJ1-1; D not certain. Trimming stripped 4 bases from V and 5 bases from J, with 14 bases between. Germline loops: CDR1 ENHRY, CDR2 SYGVKD. The length of the CDR3 is 14 residues. This CDR3 reads CAISVGAGGTEAFF. The CDR3 DNA follows: TGTGCCATCAGTGTTGGAGCTGGAGGGACTGAAGCTTTCTTT.

This chain connects TRBV28 to TRBJ1-4; D is undetermined. The germline V and J ends were trimmed by 3 bases and 5 bases, with 10 bases remaining between them. Germline CDR1 MDHEN, CDR2 SYDVKM. CDR3 length equals 14 residues. CDR3 protein: CASSFRLQNEKLFF. In nucleotides, the CDR3 is TGTGCCAGCAGTTTCCGACTGCAGAATGAAAAACTGTTTTTT.

This clone was counted once. Written as DNA, the CDR3 is TGCGCCAGCAGCAATTGGGGGACAGGACGATCCTTCTCCTACGAGCAGTACTTC. This codes for CASSNWGTGRSFSYEQYF. V gene TRBV5-1 combines with J gene TRBJ2-7, with 8 bases aligning to TRBD1. Trimming cost V 4 bases and J 0 bases; bases outside gene matches: 15. CDR3 length: 18 residues. Germline CDR1 SGHRS, CDR2 YFSETQ.

This clone appeared a few times. The chain is built from TRBV27 and TRBJ1-1; D is unclear. The CDR3 is 16 amino acids. Germline V gene sequence: CDR1 MNHEY, CDR2 SMNVEV (reference sequence). The V and J ends lost 0 bases and 4 bases respectively, with 15 bases between them. In DNA form, the CDR3 reads TGTGCCAGCAGTTTATCCTGGGCCTCGCGGGGCACTGAAGCTTTCTTT. Protein product: CASSLSWASRGTEAFF.

At least ten counts were recorded for this clone. The J gene is TRBJ2-5, the V gene TRBV4-1; 8 bases line up with TRBD2. Germline CDR1 reads MGHRA; CDR2 reads YSYEKL. The V gene end was trimmed by 7 bases and the J gene end by 5 bases; junction bases not matched to a gene: 9. This CDR3 comprises 14 residues. The CDR3 protein is CASTPSAGVETQYF. For the CDR3, the DNA is TGCGCCAGCACCCCCTCAGCGGGAGTTGAGACCCAGTACTTC.

The V gene is TRBV18, the J gene TRBJ2-3; 8 nucleotides line up with TRBD2. The germline V gene has CDR1 KGHSH and CDR2 LQKENI. V dropped 3 bases and J dropped 8; count of bases not matched to a gene: 10. The CDR3 spans 15 residues. The CDR3 sequence is CASSPRTPGGGTQYF. CDR3 nucleotide sequence: TGTGCCAGCTCACCGCGGACACCGGGGGGGGGTACGCAGTATTTT.

This chain connects TRBV9 to TRBJ2-2; 7 nucleotides line up with TRBD1. V lost 4 bases to trimming and J lost 3 bases; unmatched junction nucleotides: 6. Germline V lookup: CDR1 SGDLS, CDR2 YYNGEE. The CDR3 covers 15 residues. This CDR3 is CASSRQGRDTGELFF. The CDR3 region has the DNA TGTGCCAGCAGCCGACAGGGTAGAGACACCGGGGAGCTGTTTTTT. Supplemented by reference TRBV9 and TRBJ2-2, the full variable domain reads DSGVTQTPKHLITATGQRVTLRCSPRSGDLSVYWYQQSLDQGLQFLIQYYNGEERAKGNILERFSAQQFPDLHSELNLSSLELGDSALYFCASSRQGRDTGELFFGEGSRLTVL.

The V and J genes are TRBV6-1 and TRBJ2-7, with 9 bases identical to TRBD1. V was pared by 1 base and J by 5 bases, with 6 bases of the junction left unmatched. The germline V gene has CDR1 MNHNS and CDR2 SASEGT. This CDR3 has 15 residues. Written as DNA, the CDR3 is TGTGCCAGCAGTGAAGGCGGACAGGGGCGCAACGAGCAGTACTTC. Translated: CASSEGGQGRNEQYF.

DNA for the CDR3: TGTGCCAGCAGCTTAGGAGACGTGCAGGGCAATCAGCCCCAGCATTTT. This sequence encodes CASSLGDVQGNQPQHF. The chain combines TRBV7-9 with TRBJ1-5, with D uncertain. V lost 1 base to trimming and J lost 2 bases, with 12 bases between them. The CDR3 is made up of 16 amino acids. Looked up from germline, CDR1 is SEHNR and CDR2 is FQNEAQ (reference sequence).

The V gene is TRBV28, the J gene TRBJ2-2; 8 bases agree with TRBD1. The CDR3 is 16 amino acids. From germline, CDR1 is MDHEN and CDR2 SYDVKM. Germline trimming cut 7 bases from V and 6 bases from J; bases unmatched to any gene: 13. This CDR3 reads CASTQTPPTGAGELFF. CDR3 DNA sequence: TGTGCCAGCACCCAAACCCCCCCGACAGGGGCCGGGGAGCTGTTTTTT.

This chain connects TRBV7-2 to TRBJ1-5, with no clear D. Germline V gene data show CDR1 as SGHTA and CDR2 as FQGNSA. The CDR3 runs 15 residues. V was cut by 4 bases and J by 3 bases, with 13 bases left in between. The CDR3 bases are TGTGCCAGCAGCTCCCAAATGGGCATCAATCAGCCCCAGCATTTT. It translates to CASSSQMGINQPQHF.

The chain is built from TRBV2 and TRBJ1-4, with 7 bases matching TRBD1. The CDR3 totals 15 residues. Unmatched junction bases numbered 8, after V lost 7 bases and J lost 3 bases. Germline V gives CDR1 SNHLY, CDR2 FYNNEI. The CDR3 bases are TGTGCCAGCAATCTGGACAGGCTATCTAATGAAAAACTGTTTTTT. Translating it yields CASNLDRLSNEKLFF.